The next 15 T cell receptor beta chains were all read from a single sample in a study of beta chain features in type 1 diabetes. Study-wide results and caveats: A moderate, significant TCRB CDR3 shortening appeared in type 1 diabetes across four CD4+ subsets.

Antigens for these TCRs are unknown. Every isolated RNA sample was fully reverse transcribed, so sequencing captured expressed TCRB transcripts. Assay: immunoSEQ multiplex PCR; the TCRdb copy retains only in-frame clones and omits some. Counted here are about 170,000 clones, almost 8% occurring once; the ten biggest clones make up roughly 0.5%. The sample was central memory CD4+ T cells from blood. The receptors originated from a man between 18 and 29 years old with type 1 diabetes.

J is TRBJ2-7 and V is TRBV28; 9 bases are shared with TRBD1. The length of the CDR3 is 16 residues. V lost 4 bases and J lost 4; bases outside the gene matches: 11. Germline CDR1 is MDHEN and CDR2 is SYDVKM. The CDR3 DNA reads TGTGCCAGCAGTTCCTCCGGGACAGGGATCTTGTACGAGCAGTACTTC. Protein sequence: CASSSSGTGILYEQYF.

This chain joins TRBV5-4 and TRBJ2-7, with D perhaps matching TRBD1 or TRBD2 (5 bases each). The V end lost 4 bases, the J end lost 3 bases, and 20 bases lay between the germline ends. This CDR3 contains 16 residues. Germline lookup yields CDR1 SGHNT and CDR2 YYREEE (reference sequence). The CDR3 loop reads CASSVGVEGAVYEQYF. The CDR3 bases are TGTGCCAGCAGCGTGGGGGTGGAAGGGGCGGTCTACGAGCAGTACTTC.

The chain has TRBV7-2 and TRBJ2-2; 9 positions match TRBD2. Germline lookup yields CDR1 SGHTA and CDR2 FQGNSA. The CDR3 runs to 15 residues. J was trimmed by 0 bases and V by 4 bases; bases with no gene match: 0. The CDR3 DNA follows: TGTGCCAGCAGCTCTAGCGGGACGAACACCGGGGAGCTGTTTTTT. The encoded protein is CASSSSGTNTGELFF.

This clone was seen a few times. V is TRBV7-9 and J is TRBJ2-1; D possibly corresponds to TRBD1 (5 bases). The germline CDR1 and CDR2 sequences are SEHNR and FQNEAQ (reference sequence). The CDR3 length is 14 residues. V was clipped by 5 bases and J by 6 bases, with 14 bases between them. The CDR3 protein is CASSPGNRRNEQFF. Here the CDR3 DNA reads TGTGCCAGCAGCCCAGGGAATAGGCGCAATGAGCAGTTCTTC.

This clone has only a few counts. The chain combines TRBV10-3 with TRBJ2-7; 9 nucleotides agree with TRBD2. The germline V gene encodes CDR1 ENHRY and CDR2 SYGVKD. The CDR3 sequence is 14 residues long. V dropped 5 bases and J dropped 5; count of bases not matched to a gene: 7. CDR3 loop: CAISPGTSSDEQYF. CDR3 bases: TGTGCCATCAGTCCAGGGACTAGCTCGGACGAGCAGTACTTC.

The chain links TRBV11-2 to TRBJ2-1; TRBD2 agrees at 7 bases. The CDR3 contains 16 residues. The germline gives CDR1 SGHAT, CDR2 FQNNGV. The V and J ends lost 3 bases and 9 bases, in that order; junction bases with no gene match: 14. CDR3 amino acids: CASSLGRTSSDLEQFF. CDR3 coding DNA: TGTGCCAGCAGCTTGGGCCGGACTAGTTCCGATCTTGAGCAGTTCTTC.

This clone was observed a few times. The chain recombines TRBV27 with TRBJ2-1, with 16 bases matching TRBD2. The V segment lost 5 bases and the J segment 4 bases; nucleotides outside the gene matches: 8. Germline lookup yields CDR1 MNHEY and CDR2 SMNVEV (reference sequence). The CDR3 runs to 18 residues. CDR3 loop: CASSGGLAGGPRYNEQFF. The CDR3 nucleotides are TGTGCCAGCAGTGGGGGACTAGCGGGAGGGCCGAGGTACAATGAGCAGTTCTTC.

This clone was recorded many times. The chain couples TRBV5-4 to TRBJ1-4, with 10 bases fitting TRBD1. Germline assignment: CDR1 SGHNT and CDR2 YYREEE (reference sequence). The CDR3 has 15 residues. The junction had 7 bases not matched to a gene; V was cut back by 4 bases and J by 7 bases. The DNA of the CDR3 is TGTGCCAGCAGCGAGGCGACAGGGGGCGGTGAAAAACTGTTTTTT. It codes for CASSEATGGGEKLFF. Drawing the rest from reference TRBV5-4 and TRBJ1-4, the complete variable domain is ETGVTQSPTHLIKTRGQQVTLRCSSQSGHNTVSWYQQALGQGPQFIFQYYREEENGRGNFPPRFSGLQFPNYSSELNVNALELDDSALYLCASSEATGGGEKLFFGSGTQLSVL.

This clone occurred a few times. This rearrangement joins TRBV19 to TRBJ1-2; D unclear. Trimming removed 2 bases at V and 8 bases at J, with 9 bases between. The CDR3 is 12 amino acids. Germline V gives CDR1 LNHDA, CDR2 SQIVND (reference sequence). The CDR3 DNA follows: TGTGCCAGTAGTATATCGCGCGGAGGCTACACCTTC. Residues: CASSISRGGYTF.

As regards this clone: This CDR3 is also generated by other DNA sequences in the sample. The rearrangement joins TRBV2 to TRBJ2-7; D possibly corresponds to TRBD1 (6 bases). V was cut by 2 bases and J by 4 bases, with 6 bases left in between. This CDR3 spans 12 amino acids. Germline V gene lookup returns CDR1 SNHLY and CDR2 FYNNEI. As DNA, the CDR3 is TGTGCCAGCAGTGAACAGGGGTACGAGCAGTACTTC. It translates to CASSEQGYEQYF.

The table lists this clone with a few counts. The rearrangement joins TRBV7-2 to TRBJ1-2; 10 positions match TRBD1. The germline gives CDR1 SGHTA, CDR2 FQGNSA. Trimming at V came to 5 bases and at J to 3 bases, leaving 3 bases not matched to a gene. CDR3 size: 14 residues. This chain's CDR3 is CASSRQGADYGYTF. CDR3 in DNA: TGTGCCAGCAGCCGACAGGGGGCGGACTATGGCTACACCTTC.

The rearrangement joins TRBV30 to TRBJ2-7, with 7 nucleotides matching TRBD2. This CDR3 comprises 14 residues. After removal of 2 bases from V and 0 bases from J, the junction contained 4 bases not matched to a gene. Germline CDR1 GTSNPN, CDR2 SVGIG (reference sequence). The CDR3 loop is CAWSLAVSSYEQYF. CDR3 bases: TGTGCCTGGAGTCTAGCGGTGTCCTCCTACGAGCAGTACTTC.

CDR3 residues: CASSESQNTYEQYF. The CDR3 DNA reads TGCGCCAGCAGTGAGTCGCAGAATACCTACGAGCAGTACTTC. The chain combines TRBV10-2 with TRBJ2-7, with D hard to call. Trimming left V 0 bases short and J 2 bases short, with 8 bases between. The CDR3 contains 14 residues. From germline, CDR1 is WSHSY and CDR2 SAAADI.

The sample holds a few counts of this clone. The chain uses TRBV7-8 and TRBJ1-5; a weak D match, TRBD1 (6 bases). This CDR3 has 15 amino acids. V lost 5 bases, J lost 0 bases, and 11 bases lay in between. In germline, CDR1 is SGHVS, CDR2 FQNEAQ. The CDR3 DNA reads as TGTGCCAGCAGCCCAGGGGATTATAGCAATCAGCCCCAGCATTTT. Translated, it gives CASSPGDYSNQPQHF.

The V gene is TRBV5-1, the J gene TRBJ2-2; 8 positions agree with TRBD2. The CDR3 contains 15 residues. Germline loops: CDR1 SGHRS, CDR2 YFSETQ. V lost 2 bases, J lost 7 bases, and 7 bases stayed unmatched. Here the CDR3 DNA reads TGCGCCAGCAGCTTAGGGACTAGTGATTGCGGGGAGCTGTTTTTT. Amino acid sequence: CASSLGTSDCGELFF.